These 13 T cell receptor beta chains came from one sample sequenced in a study of cytomegalovirus exposure and HLA in healthy donors. The study ran its PCR with 60 Vbeta and 13 Jbeta primers. TCRdb's copy holds only in-frame clones and misses some; the assay was immunoSEQ multiplex PCR. The table records some 80,000 clones, around 77% of them present only once. The sample consisted of PBMCs. All receptors derive from a man in his fifties in good health and CMV-seronegative.

This sequence joins TRBV25-1 and TRBJ2-3; possible D gene TRBD2, 5 bases. Trimming cost V 3 bases and J 6 bases, with 16 bases left between them. Germline CDR1 is MGHDK and CDR2 is SYGVNS. CDR3 size: 15 residues. The CDR3 DNA follows: TGTGCCAGCAGTGACCCGACTCTAGCTGGGGATACGCAGTATTTT. It yields the protein CASSDPTLAGDTQYF.

This chain uses TRBV28 with TRBJ2-5; the D gene is possibly TRBD2 (6 bases). Trimming stripped 5 bases from V and 5 bases from J, with 12 bases between. Germline V gene data show CDR1 as MDHEN and CDR2 as SYDVKM. The CDR3 spans 13 residues. The CDR3 region is CASSPPEGETQYF. Written as DNA, the CDR3 is TGTGCCAGCAGTCCCCCGGAGGGTGAGACCCAGTACTTC.

There are a few counts of this clone. The CDR3 region is CASSLSGTGVYVETQYF. As DNA, the CDR3 is TGTGCCAGCAGTTTATCGGGGACAGGGGTTTACGTGGAGACCCAGTACTTC. The chain combines TRBV27 with TRBJ2-5, with 10 nucleotides matching TRBD1. The CDR3 spans 17 residues. The germline V gene encodes CDR1 MNHEY and CDR2 SMNVEV (reference sequence). With 0 bases clipped from V and 5 bases from J, the junction kept 9 bases outside the gene matches.

This clone was counted only a few times. The chain has TRBV9 and TRBJ1-6; TRBD1 is a possible D gene (6 bases). The V end was cut by 4 bases, the J end by 8 bases, with 22 bases between. Germline V gene lookup returns CDR1 SGDLS and CDR2 YYNGEE. The CDR3 runs to 17 residues. CDR3 DNA sequence: TGTGCCAGCAGCTCGAAAAGGGACATTTTCGTGGATTCACCCCTCCACTTT. As protein: CASSSKRDIFVDSPLHF.

V and J are TRBV7-2 and TRBJ2-4; 7 nucleotides line up with TRBD2. CDR3 length: 15 amino acids. After removal of 5 bases from V and 7 bases from J, the junction contained 11 bases not matched to a gene. From germline, CDR1 is SGHTA and CDR2 FQGNSA. CDR3 DNA: TGTGCCAGCAGCGGGGGAGGGAGCCCACGGAACATTCAGTACTTC. It translates to CASSGGGSPRNIQYF.

The genes are TRBV7-9 and TRBJ2-7; a possible D gene is TRBD1 (6 bases). The germline gives CDR1 SEHNR, CDR2 FQNEAQ (reference sequence). CDR3 size: 13 residues. With 5 bases removed from V and 2 bases from J, the gap between germline ends came to 10 bases. The DNA for the CDR3 is TGTGCCAGCAGCCCCGACAGGACCTACGAGCAGTACTTC. Translating it yields CASSPDRTYEQYF.

About this clone itself: Mismatch with germline at one junction end may stem from a read error. This sample includes further DNA sequences coding for the same CDR3. The gene calls are TRBV28 and TRBJ1-6; D may be TRBD1 (5 bases). The CDR3 is 14 residues long. The germline CDR1 and CDR2 sequences are MDHEN and SYDVKM. CDR3 residues: CASILDRFNSPLHF. CDR3 nucleotide sequence: TGTGCCAGCATCCTCGACAGATTTAATTCCCCCCTCCACTTT.

The chain has TRBV29-1 and TRBJ1-6; 9 nucleotides match TRBD1. Germline lookup yields CDR1 SQVTM and CDR2 ANQGSEA. The CDR3 totals 13 residues. J was trimmed by 10 bases and V by 6 bases; bases with no gene match: 7. CDR3 sequence reads: CSVTDRGGSPLHF. CDR3 nucleotides: TGCAGCGTAACGGACAGGGGCGGGTCACCCCTCCACTTT.

The table lists this clone with a count of one. The CDR3 is CASSLSGGQPQHF. DNA of the CDR3: TGTGCCAGCAGCTTAAGTGGCGGTCAGCCCCAGCATTTT. The chain has TRBV7-2 and TRBJ1-5; D gene unclear. There are 13 residues in the CDR3. Per the germline V gene, CDR1 is SGHTA and CDR2 is FQGNSA. The V end lost 2 bases, the J end lost 6 bases, and 8 bases lay between the germline ends.

The V gene is TRBV27, the J gene TRBJ2-4; the D gene is possibly TRBD1 (5 bases). V was shortened by 5 bases and J by 4 bases, with 12 bases between the two germline ends. Germline V gene sequence: CDR1 MNHEY, CDR2 SMNVEV (reference sequence). The CDR3 is 14 residues long. CDR3: CASSPQGPKNIQYF. CDR3 in DNA: TGTGCCAGCAGTCCCCAGGGTCCTAAAAACATTCAGTACTTC.

The chain links TRBV5-1 to TRBJ1-2; TRBD1 agrees at 9 bases. V lost 5 bases and J lost 4; bases outside the gene matches: 6. The CDR3 has 14 amino acids. CDR1 SGHRS and CDR2 YFSETQ come from the germline V gene. The CDR3: CASSTKQGAYGYTF. DNA of the CDR3: TGCGCCAGCAGTACTAAACAGGGGGCCTATGGCTACACCTTC. Full variable domain (rest looked up from reference TRBV5-1 and TRBJ1-2): KAGVTQTPRYLIKTRGQQVTLSCSPISGHRSVSWYQQTPGQGLQFLFEYFSETQRNKGNFPGRFSGRQFSNSRSEMNVSTLELGDSALYLCASSTKQGAYGYTFGSGTRLTVV.

The V and J genes are TRBV7-2 and TRBJ1-2; D is unresolved. Per germline, CDR1 SGHTA and CDR2 FQGNSA. This CDR3 is built from 15 residues. The ends were cut back, 3 bases at V and 5 bases at J, with 16 bases in the middle. The CDR3, as DNA: TGTGCCAGCAGCTTTGATAGGACGGGAGTTTATGGCTACACCTTC. Encoded protein: CASSFDRTGVYGYTF.

V and J are TRBV28 and TRBJ1-5; D ambiguous. The CDR3 loop spans 13 amino acids. Trimming took 4 bases from V and 3 from J, leaving 7 bases between them. Germline CDR1 is MDHEN and CDR2 is SYDVKM. CDR3 in amino acids: CASSYGVNQPQHF. The DNA of the CDR3 is TGTGCCAGCAGTTACGGGGTCAATCAGCCCCAGCATTTT.